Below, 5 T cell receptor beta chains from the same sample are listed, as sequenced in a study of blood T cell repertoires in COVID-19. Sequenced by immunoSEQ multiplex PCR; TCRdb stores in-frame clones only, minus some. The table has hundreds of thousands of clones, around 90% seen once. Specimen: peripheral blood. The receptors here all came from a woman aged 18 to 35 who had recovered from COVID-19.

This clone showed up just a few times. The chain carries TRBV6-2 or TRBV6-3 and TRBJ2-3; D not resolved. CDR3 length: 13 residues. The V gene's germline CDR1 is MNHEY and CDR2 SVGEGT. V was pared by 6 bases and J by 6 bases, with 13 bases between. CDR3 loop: CASSPQSLDTQYF. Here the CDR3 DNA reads TGTGCCAGCAGCCCCCAGTCCCTTGATACGCAGTATTTT.

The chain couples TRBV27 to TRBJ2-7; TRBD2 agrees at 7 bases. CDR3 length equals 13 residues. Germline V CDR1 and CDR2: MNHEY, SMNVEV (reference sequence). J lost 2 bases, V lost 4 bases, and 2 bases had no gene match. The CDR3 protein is CASSSGLAYEQYV. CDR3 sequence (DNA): TGTGCCAGCAGTTCCGGACTAGCCTACGAGCAGTACGTC.

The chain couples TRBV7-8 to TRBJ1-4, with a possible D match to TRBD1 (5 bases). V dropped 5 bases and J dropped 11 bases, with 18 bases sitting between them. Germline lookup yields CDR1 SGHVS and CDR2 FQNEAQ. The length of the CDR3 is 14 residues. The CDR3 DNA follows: TGTGCCAGCAGCCCGGGACTCCCGGGCGGGAAACTGTTTTTT. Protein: CASSPGLPGGKLFF.

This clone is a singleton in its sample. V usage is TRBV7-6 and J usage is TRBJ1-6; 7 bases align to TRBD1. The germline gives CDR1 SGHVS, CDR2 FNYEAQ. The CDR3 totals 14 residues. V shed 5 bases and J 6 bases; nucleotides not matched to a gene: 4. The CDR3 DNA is TGTGCCAGCAGCCGGGGACAGCTTAATTCACCCCTCCACTTT. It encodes CASSRGQLNSPLHF.

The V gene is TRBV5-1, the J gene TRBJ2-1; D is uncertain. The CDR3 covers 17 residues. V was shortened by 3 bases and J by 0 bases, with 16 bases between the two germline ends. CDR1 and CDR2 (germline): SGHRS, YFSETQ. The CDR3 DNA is TGCGCCAGCAGCTCCGCCTATGGGCAGAGCTCCTACAATGAGCAGTTCTTC. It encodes CASSSAYGQSSYNEQFF.